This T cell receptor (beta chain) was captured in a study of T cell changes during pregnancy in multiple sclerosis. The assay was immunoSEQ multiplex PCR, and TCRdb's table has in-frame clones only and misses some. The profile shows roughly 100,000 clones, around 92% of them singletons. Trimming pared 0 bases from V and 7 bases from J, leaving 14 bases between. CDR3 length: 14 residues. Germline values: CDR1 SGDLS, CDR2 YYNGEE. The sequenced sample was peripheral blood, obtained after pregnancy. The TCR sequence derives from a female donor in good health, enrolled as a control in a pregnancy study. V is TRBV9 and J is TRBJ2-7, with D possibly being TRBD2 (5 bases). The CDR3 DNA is TGTGCCAGCAGCGTAGATATGAGGGAGCGGGAGCAGTACTTC. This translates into CASSVDMREREQYF.